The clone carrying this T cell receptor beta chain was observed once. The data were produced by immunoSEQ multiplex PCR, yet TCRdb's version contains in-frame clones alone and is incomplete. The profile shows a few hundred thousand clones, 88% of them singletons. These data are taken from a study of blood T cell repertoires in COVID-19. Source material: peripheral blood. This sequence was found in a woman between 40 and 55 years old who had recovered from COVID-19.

In DNA, the CDR3 is TGTGCCAGCAGCTTCTCCGGGAGGTATGAGCAGTTCTTC. Protein: CASSFSGRYEQFF. V usage is TRBV13 and J usage is TRBJ2-1, with 7 nucleotides matching TRBD2. The CDR3 runs to 13 residues. Per the germline V gene, CDR1 is PRHDT and CDR2 is FYEKMQ (reference sequence). Unmatched junction bases numbered 4, after V lost 3 bases and J lost 8 bases.